This T cell receptor beta chain was documented in a study of monozygotic twins with inflammatory bowel disease. From germline, CDR1 is MNHNS and CDR2 SASEGT. This CDR3 spans 13 amino acids. A remark on this clonotype: The target antigen is unknown.

Researchers ran eight separate cDNA reactions for each sample. The template-switching step introduced UMIs that carried a 6-nucleotide sample barcode. No DNA is given; TCRdb re-called the 5' RACE reads and lists each CDR3 protein once. Here the sample table reports approximately 390,000 distinct CDR3 sequences. Overall study results and limits: Distinct T cell subtypes could not be told apart. With others, IBD patients shared fewer clonotypes than healthy twins did, especially with disease activity.

Sequencing input: blood. The rearrangement links TRBV6-1 to TRBJ2-7; absent DNA, TCRdb's TRBD1 call cannot be checked. The sequence was obtained from a human donor with ulcerative colitis or Crohn's disease, or a healthy co-twin of an affected twin (not recorded which). CDR3 amino acids: CASSQGVRYEQYF.